This note documents a single T cell receptor beta chain sequence. The data belong to a study of blood T cell repertoires in COVID-19. The overall study: Samples representing acute and convalescent COVID-19 were sourced from the United States, Italy and Spain. PBMCs, B-cell-depleted T cells, or T cells provided the cDNA or gDNA that made up the material.

Authors' processing steps: Amplifying reference gene primers gave estimates of nucleated cell counts. Some clones are missing from TCRdb's copy, which holds only in-frame ones; the method was immunoSEQ multiplex PCR. Clone size and the V and J calls come from that table; the DNA yielded D and trimming. The sample carries 20,000 to 25,000 clones, 75% to 95% recorded once. Germline assignment: CDR1 MNHEY and CDR2 SMNVEV (reference sequence). Trimming stripped 3 bases from V and 0 bases from J, with 15 bases between. This CDR3 has 17 residues. The chain recombines TRBV27 with TRBJ2-1; D is uncertain. This clonotype was sampled from a man in his 70s with active COVID-19. Sequenced material: peripheral blood. CDR3 residues: CASSFFPSISSYNEQFF. Written as DNA, the CDR3 is TGTGCCAGCAGTTTTTTTCCGTCCATTAGCTCCTACAATGAGCAGTTCTTC.